The 5 T cell receptor beta chains listed next were all sequenced from one sample in a study of T cells after yellow fever vaccination. TCRdb re-analysed the 5' RACE reads in MiXCR, keeping a single row per CDR3 protein. The sample shows hundreds of thousands of distinct CDR3 sequences, 17% of them seen only once. The sample consisted of PBMCs, taken 4 to 6 days after the first yellow fever vaccination. Receptor source: a man between 18 and 29 years old who received the YFV17D yellow fever vaccine.

The chain links TRBV6-2 or TRBV6-3 to TRBJ2-7, with a tentative D call TRBD1 (6 bases). CDR1 is MNHEY and CDR2 is SVGEGT in the germline V gene. V dropped 7 bases and J dropped 3 bases, with 10 bases sitting between them. CDR3 length equals 12 residues. The CDR3 protein is CASMTGDYEQYF. CDR3 coding DNA: TGTGCCAGCATGACAGGAGACTACGAGCAGTACTTC.

This clonotype was counted between two and nine times. This chain joins TRBV20-1 and TRBJ1-2; D is uncertain. The CDR3 contains 12 residues. V was clipped by 5 bases and J by 4 bases, with 11 bases between them. The germline gives CDR1 DFQATT, CDR2 SNEGSKA (reference sequence). CDR3 DNA sequence: TGCAGTGCTGGCCAGCGGACCTATGGCTACACCTTC. Its translation is CSAGQRTYGYTF.

The V and J genes are TRBV20-1 and TRBJ2-3; weak D call: TRBD2 (6 bases). From germline, CDR1 is DFQATT and CDR2 SNEGSKA (reference sequence). This CDR3 comprises 12 residues. Trimming took off 6 bases at V and 2 bases at J, with 9 bases between the two ends. Written as DNA, the CDR3 is TGCAGTGCCCGGGACTTCACAGATACGCAGTATTTT. It is translated as CSARDFTDTQYF.

This clonotype was seen more than once but under ten times. The gene calls are TRBV11-2 and TRBJ2-3, with 13 positions matching TRBD2. Germline assignment: CDR1 SGHAT and CDR2 FQNNGV. The CDR3 length is 14 residues. Trimming cost V 6 bases and J 3 bases; bases outside gene matches: 0. The CDR3 sequence: CASRGLAGTDTQYF. The DNA of the CDR3 is TGTGCCAGCAGGGGACTAGCGGGAACAGATACGCAGTATTTT.

This chain connects TRBV7-2 to TRBJ1-2; 7 nucleotides line up with TRBD1. The V gene end was trimmed by 0 bases and the J gene end by 7 bases; junction bases not matched to a gene: 2. The CDR3 runs 13 residues. Germline V lookup: CDR1 SGHTA, CDR2 FQGNSA. As DNA, the CDR3 is TGTGCCAGCAGCTTAGCAGGGGGCGTTGGCTACACCTTC. This sequence encodes CASSLAGGVGYTF.